Listed below are T cell receptor beta chains from one sample, sequenced in a study of T cells in Graves' hyperthyroidism and ophthalmopathy. A single record per CDR3 protein comes from TCRdb applying MiXCR to the multiplex PCR reads. Found here are 660,000 or so distinct CDR3 sequences, about 45% of them singletons; the top ten hold 7% to 7.5%. Source material: peripheral blood or thyroid tissue (not recorded which). The origin of the receptors is an adult man with Graves' disease, either hyperthyroidism or ophthalmopathy (not recorded which). Each CDR3 is given with its conserved first and last residue. Fields, in order: D gene, V gene, J gene, clone size, CDR3 protein, CDR3 DNA. A D gene is named only where the DNA matches it firmly. Clone size is given for some rows only: seen once, a few or many times, or a class if the clone is expanded.

D: .; V: TRBV2; J: TRBJ1-1; size: .; CDR3: CASSVRVTLDTEAFF; DNA: TGTGCCAGCAGTGTAAGGGTGACGTTAGACACTGAAGCTTTCTTT
D: .; V: TRBV7-2; J: TRBJ2-7; size: .; CDR3: CASSLEGQISYEQYF; DNA: TGTGCCAGCAGCTTAGAAGGGCAAATATCCTACGAGCAGTACTTC
D: .; V: TRBV19; J: TRBJ1-5; size: many; CDR3: CASSIALGTRNQPQHF; DNA: TGTGCCAGTAGTATCGCCTTAGGTACTCGCAATCAGCCCCAGCATTTT
D: .; V: TRBV5-8; J: TRBJ1-1; size: many; CDR3: CASSLGEGTEAFF; DNA: TGTGCCAGCAGCCTTGGGGAGGGCACTGAAGCTTTCTTT
D: .; V: TRBV19; J: TRBJ1-2; size: .; CDR3: CASSIGTAGGYTF; DNA: TGTGCCAGTAGTATCGGGACCGCGGGTGGCTACACCTTC
D: .; V: TRBV19; J: TRBJ1-4; size: once; CDR3: CASKDRCTFNEKLFF; DNA: TGTGCCAGTAAAGACAGGTGCACATTTAATGAAAAACTGTTTTTT
D: .; V: TRBV7-9; J: TRBJ2-7; size: few; CDR3: CASSLKGGTAYEQYF; DNA: TGTGCCAGCAGCTTAAAGGGGGGCACCGCCTACGAGCAGTACTTC
D: .; V: TRBV6-1; J: TRBJ1-5; size: few; CDR3: CASSEEGGAWQPQHF; DNA: TGTGCCAGCAGTGAAGAGGGGGGGGCTTGGCAGCCCCAGCATTTT
D: .; V: TRBV6-1; J: TRBJ1-1; size: once; CDR3: CASTNFGQEAFF; DNA: TGTGCCAGCACCAACTTTGGACAAGAAGCTTTCTTT
D: TRBD1; V: TRBV2; J: TRBJ2-7; size: many; CDR3: CASSESGGDEQYF; DNA: TGTGCCAGCAGTGAGTCAGGGGGCGACGAGCAGTACTTC
D: TRBD1; V: TRBV19; J: TRBJ1-5; size: .; CDR3: CASNLQGYSQPQHF; DNA: TGTGCCAGTAACCTACAGGGGTATAGTCAGCCCCAGCATTTT